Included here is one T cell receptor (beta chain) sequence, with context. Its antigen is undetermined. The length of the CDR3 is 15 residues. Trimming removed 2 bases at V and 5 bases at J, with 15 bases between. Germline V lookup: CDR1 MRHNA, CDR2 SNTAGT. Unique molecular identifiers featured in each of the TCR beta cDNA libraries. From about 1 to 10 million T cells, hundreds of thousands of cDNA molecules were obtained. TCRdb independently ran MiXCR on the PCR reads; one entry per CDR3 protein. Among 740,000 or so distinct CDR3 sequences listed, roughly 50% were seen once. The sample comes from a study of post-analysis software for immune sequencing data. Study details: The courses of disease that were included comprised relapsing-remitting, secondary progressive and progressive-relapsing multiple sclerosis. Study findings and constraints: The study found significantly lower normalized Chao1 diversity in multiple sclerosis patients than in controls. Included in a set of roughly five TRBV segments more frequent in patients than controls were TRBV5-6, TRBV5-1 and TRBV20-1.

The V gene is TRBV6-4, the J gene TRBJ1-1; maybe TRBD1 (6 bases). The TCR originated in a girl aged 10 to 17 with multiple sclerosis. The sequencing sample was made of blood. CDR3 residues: CASSDQSGGRTEAFF. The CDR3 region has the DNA TGTGCCAGCAGTGACCAGAGTGGGGGGCGGACTGAAGCTTTCTTT.